The 17 T cell receptor beta chains listed next were all sequenced from one sample in a study of T-cell reconstitution after alpha-beta-depleted transplantation in children. This sample's TCRbeta library carried unique molecular identifier barcodes. TCRdb itself ran the PCR reads through MiXCR, one entry per CDR3 protein. The data contain more than 400,000 distinct CDR3 sequences, roughly 43% of them singletons. The material sequenced was PBMCs, taken before TCRalphabeta/CD19-depleted stem cell transplant. These receptors originate from a girl aged 2 to 9 with aplastic anemia, due to receive a stem cell transplant.

The chain employs TRBV7-8 and TRBJ2-7, with D unresolved. The germline V and J ends were trimmed by 5 bases and 3 bases, with 14 bases remaining between them. CDR1 and CDR2 from the germline V gene are SGHVS and FQNEAQ. The CDR3 has 14 residues. The CDR3 coding sequence is TGTGCCAGCAGCCCAGTAGGCACCAGCTACGAGCAGTACTTC. It codes for CASSPVGTSYEQYF.

This clonotype came up many times. This sequence joins TRBV12-3 or TRBV12-4 and TRBJ2-2, with D tentatively TRBD1 (6 bases). Trimming shortened V by 6 bases and J by 1 base, and 9 bases separated the two germline ends. The CDR3 is made up of 14 amino acids. CDR3 in amino acids: CASRRTVNTGELFF. The CDR3 bases are TGTGCCAGCAGACGGACAGTGAACACCGGGGAGCTGTTTTTT.

V is TRBV7-9 and J is TRBJ2-5; D gene unclear. CDR1 and CDR2 (germline): SEHNR, FQNEAQ (reference sequence). Between the trimmed V and J ends, which lost 5 bases and 5 bases, there was a span of 21 bases. The length of the CDR3 is 16 residues. Written as DNA, the CDR3 is TGTGCCAGCAGCACGAGCCGGGCGATAGATCGGGAGACCCAGTACTTC. Translated: CASSTSRAIDRETQYF.

This clonotype is a singleton in its sample. The chain links TRBV7-8 to TRBJ2-2, with 12 bases fitting TRBD2. J lost 6 bases, V lost 3 bases, and 8 bases had no gene match. This CDR3 is 17 amino acids long. CDR1 and CDR2 from the germline V gene are SGHVS and FQNEAQ. The CDR3 sequence: CASSLRLAGGYPGELFF. The DNA of the CDR3 is TGTGCCAGCAGCTTGAGGCTAGCGGGAGGGTATCCCGGGGAGCTGTTTTTT.

In this sample, this clonotype turned up a few times. The V and J genes are TRBV30 and TRBJ1-1; a weak D match, TRBD1 (5 bases). V lost 5 bases to trimming and J lost 2 bases, with 6 bases between them. This CDR3 has 11 amino acids. Per the germline V gene, CDR1 is GTSNPN and CDR2 is SVGIG (reference sequence). This chain's CDR3 is CAWDRNTEAFF. The CDR3 nucleotides read TGTGCCTGGGACAGAAACACTGAAGCTTTCTTT.

This clonotype was observed many times. Written as DNA, the CDR3 is TGCGCCAGCAGCCACGGACTAGCAGGTCCCCGGGGAGATACGCAGTATTTT. Residues: CASSHGLAGPRGDTQYF. This sequence joins TRBV5-1 and TRBJ2-3; TRBD2 agrees at 8 bases. Germline V CDR1 and CDR2: SGHRS, YFSETQ. J was trimmed by 5 bases and V by 4 bases; bases with no gene match: 15. The CDR3 covers 17 residues.

V gene TRBV9 combines with J gene TRBJ2-3, with unresolved D. Trimming left V 0 bases short and J 5 bases short, with 7 bases between. CDR3 length: 13 residues. The germline V gene has CDR1 SGDLS and CDR2 YYNGEE. The CDR3 coding sequence is TGTGCCAGCAGCGTAGCTACGGGAGATACGCAGTATTTT. Translating it yields CASSVATGDTQYF.

This clonotype was seen more than once but under ten times. The chain carries TRBV29-1 and TRBJ1-4, with a tentative D call TRBD1 (5 bases). This CDR3 has 13 amino acids. CDR1 and CDR2 from the germline V gene are SQVTM and ANQGSEA. Trimming took 3 bases from V and 4 from J, leaving 9 bases between them. The DNA for the CDR3 is TGCAGCGTTGAGGGGACTAATAATGAAAAACTGTTTTTT. Its protein is CSVEGTNNEKLFF.

This clonotype was observed a handful of times. The V and J genes are TRBV20-1 and TRBJ2-1, with 11 bases that match TRBD2. V lost 5 bases to trimming and J lost 9 bases; unmatched junction nucleotides: 15. CDR3 size: 16 residues. Germline CDR1 DFQATT, CDR2 SNEGSKA (reference sequence). DNA for the CDR3: TGCAGTGCTCCCAACGGGGTTGGGACTAGCGGAGGTGAGCAGTTCTTC. This encodes CSAPNGVGTSGGEQFF.

This clonotype was counted at least ten times. The V gene is TRBV20-1, the J gene TRBJ2-1; TRBD2 might be the D (6 bases). Germline CDR1 DFQATT, CDR2 SNEGSKA (reference sequence). This CDR3 spans 13 amino acids. V shed 4 bases and J shed 4 bases, with 11 bases lying between them. The CDR3 DNA is TGCAGTGCTACCCAGCGGGCGTACAATGAGCAGTTCTTC. Amino acid sequence: CSATQRAYNEQFF.

This clonotype was seen a few times. The chain uses TRBV15 and TRBJ2-7, with D tentatively TRBD2 (6 bases). CDR1 and CDR2 from the germline V gene are LNHNV and YYDKDF (reference sequence). The V end lost 5 bases, the J end lost 4 bases, and 24 bases lay between the germline ends. The CDR3 is 17 amino acids. The CDR3 nucleotides are TGTGCCACCAGCCTTCCCCTAGGGGCAGGGCGGGGATACGAGCAGTACTTC. Its translation: CATSLPLGAGRGYEQYF.

In nucleotides, the CDR3 is TGTGCCAGCAGCTTGACAGGGGAGACTCCCAACTATGGCTACACCTTC. Amino acids: CASSLTGETPNYGYTF. The chain combines TRBV7-9 with TRBJ1-2, with TRBD1 matching 8 bases. Losses at the gene ends were 3 bases for V and 2 bases for J; bases not matched to a gene: 8. Looked up from germline, CDR1 is SEHNR and CDR2 is FQNEAQ (reference sequence). The CDR3 extends over 16 amino acids.

Judged by abundance, this clonotype is medium-sized. The chain has TRBV7-2 and TRBJ2-2, with TRBD2 as a possible D gene (6 bases). V was clipped by 3 bases and J by 7 bases, with 12 bases between them. Germline V gene lookup returns CDR1 SGHTA and CDR2 FQGNSA. The CDR3 has 14 amino acids. This CDR3 is CASSLEGSHGELFF. CDR3 in DNA: TGTGCCAGCAGCTTGGAGGGCAGTCACGGGGAGCTGTTTTTT.

This clonotype has at least ten counts. The chain recombines TRBV12-3 or TRBV12-4 with TRBJ1-2; D might be TRBD1 (6 bases). This CDR3 spans 13 amino acids. V was shortened by 7 bases and J by 7 bases, with 16 bases between the two germline ends. The CDR3 is CASMAGARGGYTF. Written as DNA, the CDR3 is TGTGCCAGCATGGCGGGGGCTAGAGGTGGCTACACCTTC.

This clonotype has just a few counts. The chain joins TRBV9 to TRBJ2-1; TRBD2 matches 9 bases. CDR1 and CDR2 (germline): SGDLS, YYNGEE. The CDR3 length is 19 residues. V was clipped by 2 bases and J by 5 bases; unmatched bases: 17. The CDR3 here is CASSVFPSSIAGENNEQFF. The CDR3 region has the DNA TGTGCCAGCAGCGTTTTTCCCTCCTCAATAGCGGGAGAAAACAATGAGCAGTTCTTC.

This clonotype was seen a handful of times. The chain is built from TRBV24-1 and TRBJ2-1, with D unclear. Germline V CDR1 and CDR2: KGHDR, SFDVKD. The V gene lost 2 bases and the J gene lost 4 bases, with 2 bases spanning the gap. This CDR3 comprises 12 residues. CDR3 loop: CATSDSYNEQFF. CDR3 nucleotides: TGTGCCACCAGTGATTCTTACAATGAGCAGTTCTTC.

This clonotype was detected a few times. At one of its ends the junction is not consistent with the germline gene, which may arise from a read error. V is TRBV12-3 or TRBV12-4 and J is TRBJ2-6; perhaps TRBD1 as D (5 bases). This CDR3 has 19 residues. In DNA form, the CDR3 reads TGTGCCAGCATCTTCGGGCTGACTGCACTCTTTTCTGGGGCCAACTTCCTGACTTTC. Translation: CASIFGLTALFSGANFLTF.